The 20 T cell receptor beta chains reported below all come from one sample, sequenced in a study of shared clonotypes between healthy human individuals. Profiling relied on immunoSEQ multiplex PCR, and the TCRdb table lists in-frame clones only, not all of them. In the table there are fewer than 3 million clones, roughly 90% of which are singletons. The material sequenced was naive CD4+ T cells from PBMCs. Sample subset: CD45RA+ positively selected. These receptors originate from a man between 18 and 29 years old in good health. Some clones in this sample may be carry-over from other donors' samples.

This clone has a single count. This chain links TRBV18 with TRBJ2-5; 12 positions match TRBD2. The CDR3 extends over 16 amino acids. The V gene end was trimmed by 2 bases and the J gene end by 1 base; junction bases not matched to a gene: 2. CDR1 and CDR2 (germline): KGHSH, LQKENI. The CDR3 spells CASSPRLAGAQETQYF. The CDR3, as DNA: TGTGCCAGCTCACCAAGACTAGCGGGAGCCCAAGAGACCCAGTACTTC.

V gene TRBV7-3 combines with J gene TRBJ2-1; 13 bases fit TRBD2. The CDR3 is made up of 16 amino acids. After removal of 5 bases from V and 4 bases from J, the junction contained 5 bases not matched to a gene. Looked up from germline, CDR1 is SGHTA and CDR2 is FQGTGA. The CDR3 protein is CASSLGLAGLYNEQFF. The CDR3 nucleotides are TGTGCCAGCAGCCTGGGACTAGCGGGACTTTACAATGAGCAGTTCTTC.

The rearrangement uses TRBV19 and TRBJ2-1; D remains unclear. The germline CDR1 and CDR2 sequences are LNHDA and SQIVND (reference sequence). This CDR3 has 12 amino acids. Trimming removed 5 bases from V and 8 bases from J, with 10 bases in between. CDR3 DNA: TGTGCCAGTAGTTCTAGGCTCCATGAGCAGTTCTTC. Residues: CASSSRLHEQFF.

The chain links TRBV5-5 to TRBJ2-7; 8 bases are shared with TRBD2. CDR3 length: 16 residues. Per the germline V gene, CDR1 is SGHKS and CDR2 is YYEKEE (reference sequence). V was pared by 2 bases and J by 4 bases, with 11 bases of the junction left unmatched. CDR3 DNA: TGTGCCAGCAGCTTTGACGGGAGGGCCCCTTCTTACGAGCAGTACTTC. This codes for CASSFDGRAPSYEQYF.

The V gene is TRBV6-5, the J gene TRBJ2-3; D is undetermined. Trimming removed 0 bases from V and 1 base from J, with 11 bases in between. This CDR3 is built from 16 residues. The V gene's germline CDR1 is MNHEY and CDR2 SVGAGI. CDR3 amino acids: CASSYSRGGRTDTQYF. CDR3 bases: TGTGCCAGCAGTTACTCGAGAGGCGGTCGCACAGATACGCAGTATTTT.

The gene calls are TRBV7-2 and TRBJ2-7; 12 nucleotides align to TRBD2. The germline V gene has CDR1 SGHTA and CDR2 FQGNSA. The CDR3 spans 18 residues. V was pared by 3 bases and J by 2 bases, with 11 bases of the junction left unmatched. CDR3 in DNA: TGTGCCAGCAGCTTGGGACTAGCGGGCGTCCAAACCACCTACGAGCAGTACTTC. It is translated as CASSLGLAGVQTTYEQYF.

Worth noting for this clone: Other nucleotide sequences in the sample specify the same CDR3. This chain links TRBV5-1 with TRBJ2-7, with D perhaps matching TRBD1 (5 bases). Germline CDR1 is SGHRS and CDR2 is YFSETQ. The CDR3 runs to 12 residues. V was cut by 7 bases and J by 4 bases, with 12 bases left in between. The CDR3 DNA follows: TGCGCCAGCTCTCAAGGGGCGTACGAGCAGTACTTC. Translated: CASSQGAYEQYF.

The rearrangement uses TRBV14 and TRBJ1-2; unclear D gene. Per germline, CDR1 SGHDN and CDR2 FVKESK. Between the trimmed V and J ends, which lost 4 bases and 7 bases, there was a span of 13 bases. This CDR3 contains 13 residues. For the CDR3, the DNA is TGTGCCAGCAGCCCAAGCCCCCAGACTGGCTACACCTTC. Protein: CASSPSPQTGYTF. The variable domain in full, completed from reference TRBV14 and TRBJ1-2, reads EAGVTQFPSHSVIEKGQTVTLRCDPISGHDNLYWYRRVMGKEIKFLLHFVKESKQDESGMPNNRFLAERTGGTYSTLKVQPAELEDSGVYFCASSPSPQTGYTFGSGTRLTVV.

The chain has TRBV7-8 and TRBJ1-3, with TRBD1 identical over 9 bases. The CDR3 covers 16 residues. The germline CDR1 and CDR2 sequences are SGHVS and FQNEAQ. V lost 0 bases, J lost 4 bases, and 4 bases stayed unmatched. The DNA for the CDR3 is TGTGCCAGCAGCTTAGCGAACAGGGGGCTAGGAAACACCATATATTTT. Residues: CASSLANRGLGNTIYF.

The chain has TRBV7-9 and TRBJ2-1, with TRBD2 matching over 7 bases. This CDR3 region has 16 residues. J lost 4 bases, V lost 5 bases, and 11 bases had no gene match. Germline V lookup: CDR1 SEHNR, CDR2 FQNEAQ (reference sequence). DNA of the CDR3: TGTGCCAGCAGCACAAGAGCGGGATTTCAATACAATGAGCAGTTCTTC. Protein sequence: CASSTRAGFQYNEQFF.

The gene calls are TRBV5-8 and TRBJ2-5; weak D call: TRBD1 (5 bases). V dropped 4 bases and J dropped 1 base, with 17 bases sitting between them. This CDR3 is built from 16 residues. In germline, CDR1 is SGHTS, CDR2 YDEGEE. The CDR3: CASSPGQAWAQETQYF. The CDR3 region has the DNA TGTGCCAGCAGCCCTGGACAAGCCTGGGCCCAAGAGACCCAGTACTTC.

The J gene is TRBJ2-3, the V gene TRBV5-1, with 7 bases identical to TRBD2. The CDR3 covers 16 residues. Trimming took 4 bases from V and 3 from J; bases not matched to a gene: 11. Germline assignment: CDR1 SGHRS and CDR2 YFSETQ. CDR3 loop: CASSVLDGGRTDTQYF. CDR3 bases: TGCGCCAGCAGCGTCCTTGACGGGGGGAGGACAGATACGCAGTATTTT. Drawing the rest from reference TRBV5-1 and TRBJ2-3, the complete variable domain is KAGVTQTPRYLIKTRGQQVTLSCSPISGHRSVSWYQQTPGQGLQFLFEYFSETQRNKGNFPGRFSGRQFSNSRSEMNVSTLELGDSALYLCASSVLDGGRTDTQYFGPGTRLTVL.

The genes are TRBV6-5 and TRBJ1-2; D call uncertain. The CDR3 runs to 15 residues. The V and J ends lost 2 bases and 4 bases respectively, with 14 bases between them. From germline, CDR1 is MNHEY and CDR2 SVGAGI. The DNA for the CDR3 is TGTGCCAGCAGTTACGCGGGTGGACTGAGCTATGGCTACACCTTC. The encoded protein is CASSYAGGLSYGYTF.

The rearrangement joins TRBV2 to TRBJ2-1; 8 nucleotides align to TRBD2. V lost 1 base, J lost 3 bases, and 2 bases stayed unmatched. The CDR3 consists of 15 residues. Germline CDR1 SNHLY, CDR2 FYNNEI. The CDR3 DNA reads TGTGCCAGCAGTGAAGAGCGGGAGCGCTACAATGAGCAGTTCTTC. Its protein is CASSEERERYNEQFF.

This sequence joins TRBV25-1 and TRBJ2-6; D unresolved. Trimming removed 5 bases from V and 0 bases from J, with 5 bases in between. This CDR3 region has 14 residues. Germline V gene sequence: CDR1 MGHDK, CDR2 SYGVNS. CDR3 sequence reads: CASSINSGANVLTF. The DNA for the CDR3 is TGTGCCAGCAGTATCAACTCTGGGGCCAACGTCCTGACTTTC.

The chain uses TRBV27 and TRBJ2-3; 8 bases line up with TRBD1. CDR3 length equals 16 residues. V lost 6 bases and J lost 4; bases outside the gene matches: 12. Germline loops: CDR1 MNHEY, CDR2 SMNVEV (reference sequence). CDR3 sequence: CASRPLGAGGPDTQYF. In nucleotides, the CDR3 is TGTGCCAGCAGGCCCCTAGGCGCAGGGGGCCCAGATACGCAGTATTTT.

This sequence joins TRBV5-6 and TRBJ1-5; TRBD1 matches at 8 bases. After removal of 4 bases from V and 7 bases from J, the junction contained 10 bases not matched to a gene. Germline loops: CDR1 SGHDT, CDR2 YYEEEE. The CDR3 is made up of 15 amino acids. CDR3 sequence (DNA): TGTGCCAGCAGCGCAGCAGGGGGCGCAGGGCAGCCCCAGCATTTT. Translated: CASSAAGGAGQPQHF.

This clone was picked up one time. The V and J genes are TRBV12-5 and TRBJ2-5, with 12 bases fitting TRBD2. Germline trimming cut 3 bases from V and 5 bases from J; bases unmatched to any gene: 4. This CDR3 has 15 residues. CDR1 is LGHNT and CDR2 is FRNRAP in the germline V gene. This CDR3 is CASGFETSGSETQYF. CDR3 DNA: TGTGCTAGTGGTTTCGAGACTAGCGGGAGTGAGACCCAGTACTTC.

The chain is built from TRBV4-3 and TRBJ1-5; no clear D gene. Germline V gene data show CDR1 as LGHNA and CDR2 as YSLEER. Trimming left V 4 bases short and J 4 bases short, with 11 bases between. The CDR3 length is 14 residues. CDR3 region: CASSPNTGNQPQHF. The CDR3 DNA sequence: TGCGCCAGCAGCCCGAACACGGGAAATCAGCCCCAGCATTTT.

The chain couples TRBV5-4 to TRBJ2-3; D gene uncertain. There are 15 residues in the CDR3. V lost 1 base and J lost 1, with 10 bases in between. Germline CDR1 reads SGHNT; CDR2 reads YYREEE (reference sequence). Here the CDR3 DNA reads TGTGCCAGCAGCTTGCGGATAGTTGGCACAGATACGCAGTATTTT. This sequence encodes CASSLRIVGTDTQYF.